Listed here is a single TCR beta chain. Its specificity is not known. The libraries of TRB cDNA were constructed through 5' RACE using UMI labels. TCRdb reanalyzed the 5' RACE reads, giving one entry per CDR3 protein sequence and no DNA. Found here are 50,000 to 65,000 distinct CDR3 sequences; the top ten clones hold about 0.84%. The germline CDR1 and CDR2 sequences are SGHVS and FQNEAQ. The CDR3 totals 14 residues. This specimen comes from a study of CXCR3-negative and CXCR3-positive naive CD8 T cells. Study outcomes and limitations: Against CXCR3-negative naive cells, CXCR3-positive naive cells showed more hydrophobic TRB CDR3s.

The V call is TRBV7-8, the J call TRBJ1-1. Sequenced material: naive CXCR3+ CD8+ T cells from blood. The subset denotes: CD45RO-CCR7+CD27+CD95- naive CD8+ T cells expressing CXCR3 (TNR3+). The receptor comes from a human donor in good health. Some clones in this sample may be carry-over from other donors' samples. CDR3: CASSLAGTSFEAFF.